The 16 T cell receptor beta chains reported below all come from one sample, sequenced in a study of T cell repertoires in cytomegalovirus infection. A single record per CDR3 protein comes from TCRdb applying MiXCR to the reads. The table includes about 600,000 distinct CDR3 sequences, around 24% detected once. Sequencing used CD8+ T cells from PBMCs. These receptors were taken from a human donor in good health (CMV status not recorded). Some clones in this sample may be carry-over from other donors' samples.

The chain has TRBV7-6 and TRBJ1-1; 10 bases line up with TRBD1. This CDR3 has 15 amino acids. The germline gives CDR1 SGHVS, CDR2 FNYEAQ. The V gene end was trimmed by 5 bases and the J gene end by 1 base; junction bases not matched to a gene: 4. CDR3 loop: CASSKGTGANTEAFF. The CDR3, as DNA: TGTGCCAGCAGCAAAGGGACAGGGGCGAACACTGAAGCTTTCTTT.

The table lists this clonotype with a few counts. This chain uses TRBV3-1 with TRBJ2-7; 7 bases map to TRBD1. In germline, CDR1 is LGHDT, CDR2 YNNKEL (reference sequence). The J segment lost 2 bases and the V segment lost 0 bases, leaving 4 bases of the junction unmatched. This CDR3 has 15 residues. CDR3 sequence (DNA): TGTGCCAGCAGCCAAGACCAGGGGGTAACCTACGAGCAGTACTTC. Protein product: CASSQDQGVTYEQYF.

This clonotype was seen a single time. One end of the junction is discordant with germline, which a read error may explain. For the CDR3, the DNA is TGTGTCAGCAGTGCGACAGGTGGCACAGATACGCAGTATTTT. The encoded protein is CVSSATGGTDTQYF. The chain employs TRBV6-1 and TRBJ2-3; maybe TRBD1 (6 bases). The CDR3 contains 14 residues. Germline loops: CDR1 MNHNS, CDR2 SASEGT.

The chain uses TRBV6-2 or TRBV6-3 and TRBJ2-3; no firm D call. V was trimmed by 5 bases and J by 5 bases, leaving 11 bases between them. Germline V lookup: CDR1 MNHEY, CDR2 SVGEGT. The CDR3 spans 13 residues. In DNA, the CDR3 is TGTGCCAGCAGTAGACCCTCTCAAGATACGCAGTATTTT. It codes for CASSRPSQDTQYF.

This clonotype was counted only a few times. The V call is TRBV6-6, the J call TRBJ1-5; TRBD1 might be the D (6 bases). The V end lost 2 bases, the J end lost 7 bases, and 15 bases lay between the germline ends. The CDR3 runs 15 residues. The germline CDR1 and CDR2 sequences are MNHNY and SVGAGI (reference sequence). The CDR3 DNA sequence: TGTGCCAGCAGTTACATATGGGGGGCCGACCAGCCCCAGCATTTT. Translation gives CASSYIWGADQPQHF.

The chain couples TRBV20-1 to TRBJ2-6; a possible D gene is TRBD1 (6 bases). CDR1 is DFQATT, CDR2 SNEGSKA, per germline (reference sequence). With 6 bases removed from V and 2 bases from J, the gap between germline ends came to 11 bases. This CDR3 contains 14 residues. CDR3 bases: TGCAGTGCCACTTCAGGGGCTGGGGCCAACGTCCTGACTTTC. Protein sequence: CSATSGAGANVLTF.

This clonotype was picked up many times. This chain links TRBV6-2 or TRBV6-3 with TRBJ2-1, with D perhaps matching TRBD1 (6 bases). Trimming removed 5 bases from V and 1 base from J, with 12 bases in between. The CDR3 length is 15 residues. Germline values: CDR1 MNHEY, CDR2 SVGEGT. CDR3 region: CASSGLGQSYNEQFF. In DNA form, the CDR3 reads TGTGCCAGCAGTGGATTAGGACAGTCCTACAATGAGCAGTTCTTC.

This clonotype was seen at least ten times. The J gene is TRBJ2-7, the V gene TRBV7-2; TRBD2 is a possible D gene (5 bases). CDR1 is SGHTA, CDR2 FQGNSA, per germline. The CDR3 extends over 15 amino acids. The germline V and J ends were trimmed by 1 base and 1 base, with 11 bases remaining between them. CDR3 residues: CASSLGETISYEQYV. CDR3 sequence (DNA): TGTGCCAGCAGCTTAGGGGAGACCATTTCCTACGAGCAGTACGTC.

This chain links TRBV5-6 with TRBJ2-2; D uncertain. V was pared by 1 base and J by 7 bases, with 14 bases between. Germline V gene lookup returns CDR1 SGHDT and CDR2 YYEEEE. This CDR3 is 15 amino acids long. The CDR3 region is CASSLHHERNGELFF. CDR3 nucleotides: TGTGCCAGCAGCTTGCATCACGAGAGGAACGGGGAGCTGTTTTTT.

The V gene is TRBV6-5, the J gene TRBJ2-5, with D tentatively TRBD1 (5 bases). This CDR3 spans 15 amino acids. In germline, CDR1 is MNHEY, CDR2 SVGAGI. V lost 2 bases, J lost 0 bases, and 10 bases lay in between. CDR3 loop: CASSYSETDQETQYF. The CDR3 coding sequence is TGTGCCAGCAGTTACAGCGAGACAGACCAAGAGACCCAGTACTTC.

This clonotype appeared many times. Here the CDR3 reads CASSRSRGRAYEQYV. The CDR3 region has the DNA TGTGCCAGCAGTCGGTCGCGGGGCAGGGCTTACGAGCAGTACGTC. The gene calls are TRBV28 and TRBJ2-7; possible D gene TRBD2, 6 bases. The V end lost 5 bases, the J end lost 4 bases, and 18 bases lay between the germline ends. Germline loops: CDR1 MDHEN, CDR2 SYDVKM. This CDR3 is 15 amino acids long.

The rearrangement joins TRBV7-9 to TRBJ1-2; 7 bases align to TRBD1. J gave up 6 bases and V 6 bases, and 10 bases lay outside the gene matches. CDR1 SEHNR and CDR2 FQNEAQ come from the germline V gene (reference sequence). The CDR3 is made up of 14 amino acids. DNA of the CDR3: TGTGCCAGCAGGGACACAGGGGCTGTCGATGGCTACACCTTC. This codes for CASRDTGAVDGYTF.

This clonotype was found a few times. The rearrangement joins TRBV28 to TRBJ1-6; tentative D call: TRBD1 (6 bases). The CDR3 extends over 16 amino acids. Germline CDR1 MDHEN, CDR2 SYDVKM. The V and J ends lost 3 bases and 3 bases respectively, with 12 bases between them. The CDR3 protein is CASSFGIRGYNSPLHF. Here the CDR3 DNA reads TGTGCCAGCAGTTTTGGGATCAGGGGCTATAATTCACCCCTCCACTTT.

This clonotype was seen repeatedly, ten times or more. The chain has TRBV11-2 and TRBJ2-1; maybe TRBD1 (5 bases). Germline values: CDR1 SGHAT, CDR2 FQNNGV. Trimming took 5 bases from V and 4 from J, leaving 12 bases between them. The CDR3 extends over 14 amino acids. The CDR3 region is CASSLLKGYNEQFF. In DNA form, the CDR3 reads TGTGCCAGCAGCCTATTGAAGGGGTACAATGAGCAGTTCTTC.

This clonotype was detected only a few times. The rearrangement joins TRBV11-2 to TRBJ2-7; 15 bases agree with TRBD2. The CDR3 loop spans 20 amino acids. The germline V gene has CDR1 SGHAT and CDR2 FQNNGV. The V and J ends lost 5 bases and 2 bases, in that order; junction bases with no gene match: 16. In nucleotides, the CDR3 is TGTGCCAGCAGCACCACCTCGGGACTAGCGGGGGGCCGGGACCCCTACGAGCAGTACGTC. This codes for CASSTTSGLAGGRDPYEQYV.

This clonotype was counted at least ten times. The chain employs TRBV7-9 and TRBJ2-7; no definite D call. CDR1 and CDR2 (germline): SEHNR, FQNEAQ (reference sequence). V lost 1 base, J lost 0 bases, and 7 bases lay in between. The CDR3 is 14 amino acids. The CDR3, as DNA: TGTGCCAGCAGCTTAGACGGTTTCTCCTACGAGCAGTACTTC. It specifies CASSLDGFSYEQYF.